The 27 T cell receptor beta chains below all came from one sample that was sequenced in a study of blood T cells in healthy people across ages (dated by TCRdb to the mid-2010s). Receptor amplification or capture employed 5' RACE. The sequencing machine was an Illumina HiSeq 2500. A second PCR of roughly 7 to 11 cycles was run with a J-beta primer mix and a sample-barcoded 5' primer. TCRdb handled the public reads itself, with Q25 trimming in fastp and clone calling in MiXCR, and kept productive beta chains. Rows merge per CDR3 protein into single entries with the most common DNA and genes. This sample has around 1.5 million distinct CDR3 sequences in its table, and 30% to 40% of those were observed once. The ten largest clones capture roughly 12% of the sample. Material: blood. The receptor source for this set is a woman in her thirties in good health.

The chain is built from TRBV13 and TRBJ2-4; 8 nucleotides agree with TRBD2. The DNA end is a closer match to TRBJ2-7, so the J assignment may be wrong. The germline CDR1 and CDR2 sequences are PRHDT and FYEKMQ (reference sequence). The CDR3 length is 16 residues. The CDR3 nucleotides read TGTGCCAGCAGCCTCCACGGGAGCGGGAGTAAGTACGAGCAGTACTTC. It is translated as CASSLHGSGSKYEQYF.

The chain uses TRBV5-6 and TRBJ2-1; D is possibly TRBD1 (6 bases). V was trimmed by 4 bases and J by 8 bases, leaving 25 bases between them. Germline V gene lookup returns CDR1 SGHDT and CDR2 YYEEEE. The CDR3 consists of 17 residues. This chain's CDR3 is CASSEPETTSPGDEQFF. DNA of the CDR3: TGTGCCAGCAGCGAACCCGAGACAACTTCCCCAGGGGATGAGCAGTTCTTC.

V usage is TRBV4-1 and J usage is TRBJ2-4; D not resolved. Near its end, the DNA agrees better with TRBJ2-7, so the J call may be wrong. The CDR3 covers 15 residues. Germline CDR1 reads MGHRA; CDR2 reads YSYEKL. The CDR3, as DNA: TGCGCCAGCAGCCCGGGTCACGCAGCAAGCCACGAGCAGTACTTC. Translated, it gives CASSPGHAASHEQYF.

The chain is built from TRBV20-1 and TRBJ1-5; D may be TRBD1 (6 bases). CDR1 DFQATT and CDR2 SNEGSKA come from the germline V gene (reference sequence). This CDR3 has 14 amino acids. V gave up 3 bases and J gave up 1 base, with 10 bases separating them. The CDR3 DNA sequence: TGCAGTGCTAGGTTAGGGGGAAGCAATCAGCCCCAGCATTTT. Its protein product is CSARLGGSNQPQHF.

This clonotype occurred a few times. This chain connects TRBV10-3 to TRBJ2-7, with 7 positions matching TRBD1. V lost 4 bases to trimming and J lost 4 bases; unmatched junction nucleotides: 10. CDR1 is ENHRY, CDR2 SYGVKD, per germline. The length of the CDR3 is 15 residues. For the CDR3, the DNA is TGTGCCATCAGTGGACAGGGTGGGCACGGATACGAGCAGTACTTC. Protein product: CAISGQGGHGYEQYF.

V gene TRBV7-8 combines with J gene TRBJ1-5; tentative D call: TRBD1 (6 bases). Germline loops: CDR1 SGHVS, CDR2 FQNEAQ. The CDR3 is 15 residues long. The V end lost 1 base, the J end lost 6 bases, and 13 bases lay between the germline ends. The CDR3 DNA sequence: TGTGCCAGCAGCTTAGATCCGGGGGCGGGTCAGCCCCAGCATTTT. It encodes CASSLDPGAGQPQHF.

The CDR3 DNA is TGCAGTGCTAGAGGCTCCGGGACTAGCGGGGGTGGAGATACGCAGTATTTT. This encodes CSARGSGTSGGGDTQYF. The chain is built from TRBV20-1 and TRBJ2-3; 14 bases agree with TRBD2. The CDR3 runs to 17 residues. Germline V gene sequence: CDR1 DFQATT, CDR2 SNEGSKA (reference sequence). With V trimmed by 1 base and J by 5 bases, 8 bases remained unmatched.

V usage is TRBV10-1 and J usage is TRBJ1-5; the match to TRBD1 covers 9 bases. Trimming at V came to 7 bases and at J to 1 base, leaving 11 bases not matched to a gene. The CDR3 contains 17 residues. Germline CDR1 reads WNHNN; CDR2 reads SYGVQD (reference sequence). The CDR3 here is CASTGTGTPESNQPQHF. CDR3 DNA sequence: TGCGCCAGCACCGGGACAGGGACTCCGGAGAGCAATCAGCCCCAGCATTTT.

This clonotype showed up many times. The genes are TRBV7-2 and TRBJ2-7; D remains ambiguous. The CDR3 spans 15 residues. V was cut by 1 base and J by 2 bases, with 12 bases left in between. The V gene's germline CDR1 is SGHTA and CDR2 FQGNSA. The CDR3 here is CASSLVSAATYEQYF. The CDR3 DNA follows: TGTGCCAGCAGCTTAGTATCGGCGGCTACCTACGAGCAGTACTTC.

Concerning this clonotype itself: One base away lies a much larger clone, so this may be a sequencing read error. This chain uses TRBV7-2 with TRBJ1-2; TRBD1 might be the D (6 bases). Germline V lookup: CDR1 SGHTA, CDR2 FQGNSA. V was pared by 3 bases and J by 7 bases, with 12 bases between. This CDR3 contains 13 residues. CDR3 bases: TGTGCCAGCAGCTTTGAACAGGGACGTGGCTACACCTTC. Translating gives CASSFEQGRGYTF. Combining the CDR3 with reference TRBV7-2 and TRBJ1-2 gives the whole variable domain GAGVSQSPSNKVTEKGKDVELRCDPISGHTALYWYRQSLGQGLEFLIYFQGNSAPDKSGLPSDRFSAERTGGSVSTLTIQRTQQEDSAVYLCASSFEQGRGYTFGSGTRLTVV.

The chain employs TRBV20-1 and TRBJ1-1; D possibly corresponds to TRBD1 (6 bases). This CDR3 is built from 15 residues. V gave up 3 bases and J gave up 1 base, with 15 bases separating them. Per the germline V gene, CDR1 is DFQATT and CDR2 is SNEGSKA (reference sequence). CDR3 sequence reads: CSASPFETGNTEAFF. The CDR3 DNA follows: TGCAGTGCTAGCCCTTTCGAGACAGGGAACACTGAAGCTTTCTTT.

This clonotype was seen a few times. The chain recombines TRBV7-9 with TRBJ2-3; 7 bases fit TRBD1. V dropped 2 bases and J dropped 6; count of bases not matched to a gene: 5. The CDR3 is 14 amino acids. CDR1 SEHNR and CDR2 FQNEAQ come from the germline V gene (reference sequence). The CDR3 sequence is CASSLLTGVDTQYF. The CDR3, as DNA: TGTGCCAGCAGCTTACTTACAGGGGTTGATACGCAGTATTTT. The whole variable domain, filled in from reference TRBV7-9 and TRBJ2-3, reads DTGVSQNPRHKITKRGQNVTFRCDPISEHNRLYWYRQTLGQGPEFLTYFQNEAQLEKSRLLSDRFSAERPKGSFSTLEIQRTEQGDSAMYLCASSLLTGVDTQYFGPGTRLTVL.

The chain employs TRBV3-1 and TRBJ1-6; D possibly corresponds to TRBD1 (5 bases). Trimming removed 0 bases at V and 9 bases at J, with 15 bases between. Germline CDR1 LGHDT, CDR2 YNNKEL (reference sequence). This CDR3 comprises 16 residues. CDR3 amino acids: CASSQDEGMGSSPLHF. The CDR3, as DNA: TGTGCCAGCAGCCAAGATGAGGGGATGGGAAGTTCACCCCTCCACTTT.

The chain employs TRBV10-3 and TRBJ2-1, with D perhaps TRBD2 (5 bases). Germline values: CDR1 ENHRY, CDR2 SYGVKD. The CDR3 length is 13 residues. V shed 5 bases and J shed 3 bases, with 8 bases lying between them. For the CDR3, the DNA is TGTGCCATCAGTCCGGGGAACTACAATGAGCAGTTCTTC. Translated: CAISPGNYNEQFF.

The V call is TRBV15, the J call TRBJ1-2; the D is unclear. The CDR3 has 15 residues. Germline V gives CDR1 LNHNV, CDR2 YYDKDF (reference sequence). Trimming pared 0 bases from V and 4 bases from J, leaving 12 bases between. CDR3 in DNA: TGTGCCACCAGCAGAGATGTTATGGACGTCTATGGCTACACCTTC. It encodes CATSRDVMDVYGYTF.

This sequence joins TRBV7-9 and TRBJ2-1, with D possibly matching TRBD1 (5 bases). Germline lookup yields CDR1 SEHNR and CDR2 FQNEAQ (reference sequence). Between the trimmed V and J ends, which lost 5 bases and 10 bases, there was a span of 24 bases. CDR3 size: 16 residues. CDR3 sequence reads: CASSPDYPRTMGEQFF. CDR3 nucleotides: TGTGCCAGCAGCCCCGATTACCCGAGGACAATGGGGGAGCAGTTCTTC.

This clonotype came up a few times. The chain is built from TRBV6-5 and TRBJ2-1, with a tentative D call TRBD2 (6 bases). The germline V gene has CDR1 MNHEY and CDR2 SVGAGI. CDR3 length equals 14 residues. Trimming took off 5 bases at V and 9 bases at J, with 17 bases between the two ends. This chain's CDR3 is CASSPGLAFVEQFF. CDR3 in DNA: TGTGCCAGCAGTCCCGGGCTAGCGTTCGTTGAGCAGTTCTTC.

This clonotype has a handful of counts. The chain recombines TRBV5-8 with TRBJ1-2, with D unclear. Germline V gene lookup returns CDR1 SGHTS and CDR2 YDEGEE. The V and J ends lost 4 bases and 5 bases respectively, with 12 bases between them. The CDR3 runs to 13 residues. The CDR3 region is CASSLPPKYGYTF. The DNA for the CDR3 is TGTGCCAGCAGCCTGCCTCCAAAATATGGCTACACCTTC.

This sequence joins TRBV6-4 and TRBJ2-3; 8 bases fit TRBD2. Germline V gene sequence: CDR1 MRHNA, CDR2 SNTAGT. The length of the CDR3 is 14 residues. V gave up 3 bases and J gave up 6 bases; unmatched junction bases: 5. The CDR3 is CASSEKAGADTQYF. In DNA form, the CDR3 reads TGTGCCAGCAGTGAAAAAGCGGGGGCCGATACGCAGTATTTT.

This clonotype was counted a few times. A much larger clone differs from this one at a single base, so this may be a read error. The chain recombines TRBV12-3 or TRBV12-4 with TRBJ2-3; D not certain. The V end lost 3 bases, the J end lost 4 bases, and 8 bases lay between the germline ends. CDR3 length: 13 amino acids. CDR3 sequence reads: CASSLTTSDTQYF. The CDR3 coding sequence is TGTGCCAGCAGTTTGACCACCTCAGATACGCAGTATTTT.

The chain has TRBV15 and TRBJ1-2; 8 nucleotides match TRBD1. CDR3 length: 16 amino acids. The ends lost 0 bases at V and 8 bases at J; junction bases unmatched: 11. Germline assignment: CDR1 LNHNV and CDR2 YYDKDF (reference sequence). The CDR3 sequence: CATSRDSVRTGIGYTF. CDR3 nucleotides: TGTGCCACCAGCAGAGATAGTGTTCGGACAGGGATCGGCTACACCTTC.

This clonotype appeared a few times. The chain joins TRBV18 to TRBJ2-2; possibly TRBD2 for D (6 bases). Germline lookup yields CDR1 KGHSH and CDR2 LQKENI. The CDR3 consists of 13 residues. V was pared by 6 bases and J by 6 bases, with 11 bases between. The CDR3 region is CASSSSDAGELFF. As DNA, the CDR3 is TGTGCCAGCTCGTCTAGCGACGCCGGGGAGCTGTTTTTT. Supplemented by reference TRBV18 and TRBJ2-2, the full variable domain reads NAGVMQNPRHLVRRRGQEARLRCSPMKGHSHVYWYRQLPEEGLKFMVYLQKENIIDESGMPKERFSAEFPKEGPSILRIQQVVRGDSAAYFCASSSSDAGELFFGEGSRLTVL.

The chain is built from TRBV7-9 and TRBJ2-1; weak D call: TRBD1 (7 bases). The germline CDR1 and CDR2 sequences are SEHNR and FQNEAQ (reference sequence). The length of the CDR3 is 15 residues. Trimming took 11 bases from V and 7 from J, leaving 24 bases between them. The CDR3 DNA sequence: TGTGCCGGGACTTTAACAGGGGTGCGTTATAATGAGCAGTTCTTC. Protein sequence: CAGTLTGVRYNEQFF.

V gene TRBV12-3 or TRBV12-4 combines with J gene TRBJ2-1; 10 bases map to TRBD2. The CDR3 contains 14 residues. The V gene end was trimmed by 5 bases and the J gene end by 6 bases; junction bases not matched to a gene: 4. The CDR3 DNA is TGTGCCAGCAGTACTAGCGGGGTGAGCAATGAGCAGTTCTTC. Amino acid sequence: CASSTSGVSNEQFF.

This sequence joins TRBV6-5 and TRBJ2-7, with D tentatively TRBD1 or TRBD2 (6 bases each). Germline V gives CDR1 MNHEY, CDR2 SVGAGI. V lost 6 bases and J 2 bases, leaving 20 bases between the germline ends. This CDR3 contains 16 residues. The CDR3 loop reads CASSTFVGGLPYEQYF. CDR3 nucleotide sequence: TGTGCCAGCAGCACCTTTGTGGGGGGCCTACCCTACGAGCAGTACTTC.

V is TRBV7-2 and J is TRBJ2-5, with 7 bases fitting TRBD2. The CDR3 contains 14 residues. The germline V gene has CDR1 SGHTA and CDR2 FQGNSA. The J segment lost 5 bases and the V segment lost 5 bases, leaving 8 bases of the junction unmatched. The CDR3 region has the DNA TGTGCCAGCAGCCGGGACTACGTACAGGAGACCCAGTACTTC. Protein: CASSRDYVQETQYF.

This clonotype was counted only a few times. This sequence joins TRBV20-1 and TRBJ1-2; the match to TRBD1 covers 11 bases. The germline V gene has CDR1 DFQATT and CDR2 SNEGSKA (reference sequence). The CDR3 sequence is 14 residues long. After removal of 5 bases from V and 6 bases from J, the junction contained 8 bases not matched to a gene. CDR3 DNA sequence: TGCAGTGCTCCTTGGACAGGGGGCGTGAATGGCTACACCTTC. Protein sequence: CSAPWTGGVNGYTF.